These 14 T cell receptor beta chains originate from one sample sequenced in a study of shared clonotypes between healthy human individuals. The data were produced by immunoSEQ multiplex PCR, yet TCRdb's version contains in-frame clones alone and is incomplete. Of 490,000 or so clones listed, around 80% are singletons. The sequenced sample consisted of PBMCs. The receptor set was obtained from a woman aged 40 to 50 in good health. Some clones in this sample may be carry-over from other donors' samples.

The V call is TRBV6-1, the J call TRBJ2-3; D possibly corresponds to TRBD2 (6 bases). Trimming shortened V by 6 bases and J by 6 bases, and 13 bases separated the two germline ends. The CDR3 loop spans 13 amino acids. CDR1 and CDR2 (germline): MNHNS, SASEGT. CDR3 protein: CASRDSGLDTQYF. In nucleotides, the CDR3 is TGTGCCAGCAGAGATAGCGGCCTGGATACGCAGTATTTT.

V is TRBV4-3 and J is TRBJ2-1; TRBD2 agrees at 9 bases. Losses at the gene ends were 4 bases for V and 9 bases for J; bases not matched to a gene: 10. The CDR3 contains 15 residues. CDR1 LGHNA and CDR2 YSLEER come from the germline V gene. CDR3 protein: CASSLRGLAGSEQFF. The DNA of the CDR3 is TGCGCCAGCAGCCTTAGAGGGCTAGCGGGGTCTGAGCAGTTCTTC.

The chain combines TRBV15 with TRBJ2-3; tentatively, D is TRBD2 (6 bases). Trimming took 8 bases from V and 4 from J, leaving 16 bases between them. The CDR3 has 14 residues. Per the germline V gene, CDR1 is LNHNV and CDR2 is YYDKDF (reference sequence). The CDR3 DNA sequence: TGTGCCACCCGGGACTTACGAGGGGCAGATACGCAGTATTTT. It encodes CATRDLRGADTQYF.

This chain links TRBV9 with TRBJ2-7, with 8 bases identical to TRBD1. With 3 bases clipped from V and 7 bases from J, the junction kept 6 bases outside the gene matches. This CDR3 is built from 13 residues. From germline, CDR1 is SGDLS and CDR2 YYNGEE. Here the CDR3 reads CASSAGGAGEQYF. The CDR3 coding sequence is TGTGCCAGCAGCGCAGGGGGCGCGGGGGAGCAGTACTTC.

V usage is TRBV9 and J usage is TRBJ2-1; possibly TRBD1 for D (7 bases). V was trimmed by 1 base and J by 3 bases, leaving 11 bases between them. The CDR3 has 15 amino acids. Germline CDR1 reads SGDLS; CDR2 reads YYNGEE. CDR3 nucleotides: TGTGCCAGCAGCGTACAGGGGGGCGTCTACAATGAGCAGTTCTTC. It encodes CASSVQGGVYNEQFF.

CDR3: CSVAYGYTF. The CDR3 coding sequence is TGCAGCGTCGCCTATGGCTACACCTTC. This chain uses TRBV29-1 with TRBJ1-2, with D unclear. The CDR3 consists of 9 residues. V gave up 6 bases and J gave up 4 bases, with 3 bases separating them. From germline, CDR1 is SQVTM and CDR2 ANQGSEA.

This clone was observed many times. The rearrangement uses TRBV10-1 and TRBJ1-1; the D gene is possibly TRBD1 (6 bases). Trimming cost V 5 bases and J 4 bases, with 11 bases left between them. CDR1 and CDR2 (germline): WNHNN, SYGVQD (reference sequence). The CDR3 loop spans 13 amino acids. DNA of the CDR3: TGCGCCAGCAGTCCCAGGGGCGCCACTGAAGCTTTCTTT. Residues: CASSPRGATEAFF.

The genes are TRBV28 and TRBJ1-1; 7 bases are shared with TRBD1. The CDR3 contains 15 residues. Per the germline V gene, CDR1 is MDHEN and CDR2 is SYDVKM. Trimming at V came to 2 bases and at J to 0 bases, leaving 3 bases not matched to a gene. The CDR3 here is CASSLTGTVNTEAFF. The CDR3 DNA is TGTGCCAGCAGTTTAACCGGGACAGTGAACACTGAAGCTTTCTTT.

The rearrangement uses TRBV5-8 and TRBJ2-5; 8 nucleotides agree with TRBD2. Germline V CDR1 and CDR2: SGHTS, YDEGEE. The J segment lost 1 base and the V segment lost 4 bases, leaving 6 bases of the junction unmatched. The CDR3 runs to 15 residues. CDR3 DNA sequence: TGTGCCAGCAGCCCGGGGGGGACACTCCAAGAGACCCAGTACTTC. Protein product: CASSPGGTLQETQYF.

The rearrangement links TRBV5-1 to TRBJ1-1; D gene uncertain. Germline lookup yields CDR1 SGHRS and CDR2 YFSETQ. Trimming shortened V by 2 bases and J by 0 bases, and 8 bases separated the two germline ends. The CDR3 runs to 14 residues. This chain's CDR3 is CASSLSGMNTEAFF. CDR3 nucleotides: TGCGCCAGCAGCTTATCCGGGATGAACACTGAAGCTTTCTTT.

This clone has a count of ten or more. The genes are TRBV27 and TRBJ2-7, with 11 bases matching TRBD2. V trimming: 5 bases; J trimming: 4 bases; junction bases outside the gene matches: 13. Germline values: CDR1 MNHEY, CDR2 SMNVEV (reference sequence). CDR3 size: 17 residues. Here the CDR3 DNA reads TGTGCCAGCAGTGAACGGTCCCTTAGCGGGAGGGGGTACGAGCAGTACTTC. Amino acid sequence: CASSERSLSGRGYEQYF.

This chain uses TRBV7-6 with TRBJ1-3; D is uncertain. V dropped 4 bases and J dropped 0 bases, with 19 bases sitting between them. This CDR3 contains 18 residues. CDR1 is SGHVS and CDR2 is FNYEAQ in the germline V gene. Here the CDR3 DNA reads TGTGCCAGCAGCTCCTCCCCCTTGACGGTTAGCTCTGGAAACACCATATATTTT. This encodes CASSSSPLTVSSGNTIYF. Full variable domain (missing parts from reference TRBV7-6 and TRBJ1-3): GAGVSQSPRYKVTKRGQDVALRCDPISGHVSLYWYRQALGQGPEFLTYFNYEAQQDKSGLPNDRFSAERPEGSISTLTIQRTEQRDSAMYRCASSSSPLTVSSGNTIYFGEGSWLTVV.

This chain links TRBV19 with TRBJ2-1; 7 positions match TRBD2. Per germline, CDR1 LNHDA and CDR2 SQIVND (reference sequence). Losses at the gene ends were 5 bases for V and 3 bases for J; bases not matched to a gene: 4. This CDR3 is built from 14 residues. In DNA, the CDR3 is TGTGCCAGTAGTTTGGCGGGGGACTACAATGAGCAGTTCTTC. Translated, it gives CASSLAGDYNEQFF.

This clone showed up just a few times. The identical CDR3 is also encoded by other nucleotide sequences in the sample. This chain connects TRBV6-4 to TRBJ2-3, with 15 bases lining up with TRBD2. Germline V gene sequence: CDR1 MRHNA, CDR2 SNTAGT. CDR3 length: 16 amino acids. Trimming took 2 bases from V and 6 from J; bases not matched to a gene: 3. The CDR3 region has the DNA TGTGCCAGCAGTGACGGACTAGCGGGAGGGCCCGATACGCAGTATTTT. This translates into CASSDGLAGGPDTQYF.